These T cell receptor beta chains were read from a single sample in a study of T-cell reconstitution after alpha-beta-depleted transplantation in children. Each CDR3 protein gets one entry after TCRdb re-called the PCR reads with MiXCR. Seen here are approximately 520,000 distinct CDR3 sequences, about an eighth observed once, and the top ten hold 14%. This sample comprised PBMCs, mostly from graft donor cells, obtained 180 days after TCRalphabeta/CD19-depleted stem cell transplant. These receptors originate from a female patient between 2 and 10 years old who had a stem cell transplant for aplastic anemia, so the T cells may come from the graft donor. Each CDR3 is given with its conserved first and last residue. Each record gives: D gene, clone size, V gene, J gene, CDR3 DNA, CDR3 protein. The D gene is left open where the match is weak. The size entry is marked missing in some rows and otherwise reads once, few, many or a size class.

TRBD1	NA	TRBV27	TRBJ2-3	TGTGCCAGCAGTACCGGCGGGACAGGGAGCACAGATACGCAGTATTTT	CASSTGGTGSTDTQYF
NA	many	TRBV12-3/TRBV12-4	TRBJ2-2	TGTGCCAGCAGTTCGATGGGCTCCGGGGAGCTGTTTTTT	CASSSMGSGELFF
TRBD1	many	TRBV29-1	TRBJ1-3	TGCAGCGCCGACAGGGGGGACTCTGGAAACACCATATATTTT	CSADRGDSGNTIYF
TRBD1	few	TRBV10-3	TRBJ2-1	TGTGCCATCAGTGAGTCGAGGGGGCCAGGGGCGGACCACAGCTCCTACAATGAGCAGTTCTTC	CAISESRGPGADHSSYNEQFF
TRBD1	NA	TRBV5-1	TRBJ2-1	TGCGCCAGCAGCTTGGCCGGGACAGGGGGTGACAAAGAGCAGTTCTTC	CASSLAGTGGDKEQFF
NA	NA	TRBV4-2	TRBJ2-3	TGTGCCAGCAGCCAACTCCGGGAAGCCTCAATTGGGGATACGCAGTATTTT	CASSQLREASIGDTQYF
NA	many	TRBV20-1	TRBJ2-3	TGCAGTGCTCCCCTCGGTGGGGTGGCAGATACGCAGTATTTT	CSAPLGGVADTQYF
NA	NA	TRBV25-1	TRBJ1-1	TGTGCCAGCAGTGAAGGTTACGGGCCTCTAGGCACTGAAGCTTTCTTT	CASSEGYGPLGTEAFF
NA	few	TRBV18	TRBJ2-2	TGTGCCAGCTCACCACCCTCAGGGAACACCGGGGAGCTGTTTTTT	CASSPPSGNTGELFF
NA	few	TRBV20-1	TRBJ2-1	TGCAGTGCTAGTCGCCCGGTACGCTCCTACAATGAGCAGTTCTTC	CSASRPVRSYNEQFF
NA	many	TRBV12-3/TRBV12-4	TRBJ2-1	TGTGCCAGCAGTCCCGGATACAATGAGCAGTTCTTC	CASSPGYNEQFF
TRBD1	many	TRBV4-1	TRBJ1-1	TGCGCCAGCAGCCAAGATCCCGGACAGGGTACTGAAGCTTTCTTT	CASSQDPGQGTEAFF
NA	few	TRBV5-1	TRBJ1-2	TGCGCCAGCAGCGCAGACTACGGGTATGGCTACACCTTC	CASSADYGYGYTF
TRBD1	many	TRBV12-3/TRBV12-4	TRBJ2-2	TGTGCCAGCAGTCCGACAGGGTCCGGGGAGCTGTTTTTT	CASSPTGSGELFF
TRBD1	NA	TRBV20-1	TRBJ1-1	TGCAGTGCTCCCAGGGGGGCGAGCACTGAAGCTTTCTTT	CSAPRGASTEAFF
NA	NA	TRBV10-3	TRBJ2-3	TGTGCCATCAGTGAGTCGAATCGCGGGCCAGATACGCAGTATTTT	CAISESNRGPDTQYF
NA	NA	TRBV7-9	TRBJ1-1	TGTGCCAGCGCACCTGTTGAAGCTTTCTTT	CASAPVEAFF
NA	NA	TRBV27	TRBJ1-5	TGTGCCAGCGGCAGACTGATTTTCGGGGTCATCCCCCAGCATTTT	CASGRLIFGVIPQHF
TRBD2	NA	TRBV19	TRBJ2-1	TGTGCCAGTAGTATACTCCCAGCGGGGTACAATGAGCAGTTCTTC	CASSILPAGYNEQFF
TRBD2	NA	TRBV2	TRBJ2-3	TGTGCCACACAGGGGACTAGCGGGAGCGCAGATACGCAGTATTTT	CATQGTSGSADTQYF
NA	many	TRBV28	TRBJ2-7	TGTGCCAGCAGTTTCGACGGCTACGAGCAGTACTTC	CASSFDGYEQYF
TRBD2	many	TRBV5-5	TRBJ2-3	TGTGCCAGCAGCTTGGACCCTAGCGGGGGTTATACGCAGTATTTT	CASSLDPSGGYTQYF
TRBD1	NA	TRBV7-2	TRBJ1-2	TGTGCCAGCAGCCGGGACAGGGCCGGCTACACCTTC	CASSRDRAGYTF
NA	NA	TRBV29-1	TRBJ2-2	TGCAGCGTTGTAGCCAGTTCCACCGGGGAGCTGTTTTTT	CSVVASSTGELFF
NA	many	TRBV15	TRBJ2-2	TGTGCCACCAGCAGAGAGGACAGCCCCGGGGAGCTGTTTTTT	CATSREDSPGELFF
NA	few	TRBV25-1	TRBJ1-4	TGTGCCAGCAGTGCCGACGGGGGCCCAGGGAAACTGTTTTTT	CASSADGGPGKLFF
NA	few	TRBV27	TRBJ2-7	TGTGCCAGCAGTTTTCTATTGGGGGCCGCAGGCGAGCAGTACTTC	CASSFLLGAAGEQYF
TRBD2	NA	TRBV6-1	TRBJ2-1	TGTGCCAGCAGCCCTGGACTAGCGATCTACAATGAGCAGTTCTTC	CASSPGLAIYNEQFF
TRBD1	few	TRBV12-3/TRBV12-4	TRBJ1-6	TGTGCCAGCAGTTTGGGGGGACAGGGTGGTTCACCCCTCCACTTT	CASSLGGQGGSPLHF
NA	NA	TRBV20-1	TRBJ2-5	TGCAGTGCTAGAGCCTCGGGACGATCAGAGACCCAGTACTTC	CSARASGRSETQYF
NA	few	TRBV27	TRBJ1-1	TGTGCCAGCAGCTCAGTACTCACTGAAGCTTTCTTT	CASSSVLTEAFF
NA	NA	TRBV12-3/TRBV12-4	TRBJ2-2	TGTGCCAGCATCGAGGGGGGGGCCGGGGAGCTGTTTTTT	CASIEGGAGELFF
NA	few	TRBV20-1	TRBJ1-1	TGCAGTTATGGGGGACTCACGGCCACTGAAGCTTTCTTT	CSYGGLTATEAFF
TRBD2	few	TRBV7-2	TRBJ2-1	TGTGCCAGCAGCTCACCGAGGGAGGGAGAAAAGTACAATGAGCAGTTCTTC	CASSSPREGEKYNEQFF
NA	NA	TRBV6-2/TRBV6-3	TRBJ2-5	TGTGCCAGCTCCTGGACTGTTGAGACCCAGTACTTC	CASSWTVETQYF
TRBD2	many	TRBV7-2	TRBJ2-1	TGTGCCAGCAGCTTATGGTCGGGAGGGCGGGGCGAGCAGTTCTTC	CASSLWSGGRGEQFF
NA	many	TRBV7-2	TRBJ2-5	TGTGCCAGCAGCTCTAGCCTGCAAGAGACCCAGTACTTC	CASSSSLQETQYF
NA	many	TRBV10-3	TRBJ2-7	TGTGCCATCAGTGACGGCGGGAAGCTCTACGAGCAGTACTTC	CAISDGGKLYEQYF
NA	few	TRBV7-2	TRBJ2-4	TGTGCCAGCAGCCCCCAGAGGGCGTCCAAAAACATTCAGTACTTC	CASSPQRASKNIQYF
NA	NA	TRBV28	TRBJ2-3	TGTGCCAGCAGTTTAGAGGACGATACGCAGTATTTT	CASSLEDDTQYF
NA	many	TRBV15	TRBJ2-3	TGTGCCACCAGCATTGGGGATACGCAGTATTTT	CATSIGDTQYF
NA	many	TRBV7-8	TRBJ2-5	TGTGCCAGCAGCTTAGGGGGAGCAGGGACCCAGTACTTC	CASSLGGAGTQYF
TRBD1	NA	TRBV6-1	TRBJ1-1	TGTGCCAGCAGTACGGGACAGTACACGAACACTGAAGCTTTCTTT	CASSTGQYTNTEAFF
NA	few	TRBV11-2	TRBJ2-1	TGTGCCAGCAGCTCGCCCCGGCGGCAGGCTCCGAGGAATGAGCAGTTCTTC	CASSSPRRQAPRNEQFF
NA	many	TRBV19	TRBJ2-7	TGTGCCAGTAGTGTGGGGAGCTCCTACGAGCAGTACTTC	CASSVGSSYEQYF
NA	few	TRBV18	TRBJ1-1	TGTGCCAGCTCACCTGTGCACCCGGGGACTGAAGCTTTCTTT	CASSPVHPGTEAFF
TRBD2	NA	TRBV11-2	TRBJ2-1	TGTGCCAGCAGCTCTACGTGGAGGCTAGCGGGAGGGCCGCCCTACAATGAGCAGTTCTTC	CASSSTWRLAGGPPYNEQFF
TRBD1	few	TRBV27	TRBJ1-1	TGTGCCAGCAGTTTCAGGACAGGCCGATTTAACACTGAAGCTTTCTTT	CASSFRTGRFNTEAFF
NA	NA	TRBV18	TRBJ1-1	TGTGCCAGCTCAGCAACTGGGGCCGGTGAAGCTTTCTTT	CASSATGAGEAFF
NA	few	TRBV7-2	TRBJ1-3	TGTGCCAGCAGTCCTATTGGAAACACCATATATTTT	CASSPIGNTIYF
NA	NA	TRBV7-2	TRBJ2-3	TGTGCCAGCAGCTTAGCAAGAACGACTAGCACAGATACGCAGTATTTT	CASSLARTTSTDTQYF
NA	medium-sized	TRBV12-3/TRBV12-4	TRBJ1-1	TGTGCCAGCGGTACCCGGACGGCGCGGACTGAAGCTTTCTTT	CASGTRTARTEAFF
NA	few	TRBV6-1	TRBJ2-7	TGTGCCAGCAGTCTCGGGGCCGCCAACTCCTACGAGCAGTACTTC	CASSLGAANSYEQYF